Reported below is one T cell receptor (beta chain). This clone was counted only a few times. No cognate antigen has been identified for it. The record has no base qualities; no much larger clone is one base away. A single peripheral blood draw of around 100 mL on average was collected from each donor into heparinised tubes. Using a panel that included CD45RO, CCR7, CD25, CD127, CD95 and CD27, naive, central memory, regulatory and stem cell-like memory CD4+ T cells were sorted on a BD FACSAria II. Purity was above 98% for every sorted population. Right away, PBMCs were isolated by Lymphoprep density gradient centrifugation and were stained directly, with no culture step. So that batch effects would be minimized, each experiment stained and sorted samples in pairs, pairing one healthy donor with one patient. The data belong to a study of beta chain features in type 1 diabetes (dated by TCRdb to 2016 to 2019). Notes on the research overall: Patients and healthy donors did not differ in mean age, gender distribution, total cell number or subset yield. A total of 107,917,701 sorted cells were examined across all samples, and the number of cells per subset was strongly correlated with RNA yield. The study compared TCRB repertoires of sorted circulating CD4+ T cell subsets between recently diagnosed type 1 diabetes patients and matched healthy donors. Naive and central memory subsets were obtained from all 28 donors, but regulatory and stem cell-like memory subsets were isolated from only 8 patients and 8 healthy donors.

V and J are trimmed by 4 bases and 3 bases, and the gene matches miss 5 bases of the junction. The germline V gene encodes CDR1 SGHNT and CDR2 YYREEE (reference sequence). Measured from the cysteine to the phenylalanine, the CDR3 is 14 residues long. The entry retains the CDR3 DNA only, 42 bases that are in frame from base 1. The study at large found these results: Fewer insertions and more nucleotide deletions at VDJ recombination sites were observed in patients with type 1 diabetes, implying thymic rearrangement abnormalities. Because cDNA rather than genomic DNA was sequenced, highly expressing activated cells could have been over-represented, although no difference in activation and CD3 levels was found between groups. In all four CD4+ subsets, TCRB CDR3 length was moderately but significantly shorter in type 1 diabetes patients. Naive, central memory and regulatory TCRB repertoires appeared more similar among patients than among healthy donors. HLA sub-analyses involved small numbers of individuals, so any influence of HLA type on TCRB rearrangement remained unresolved. Shorter templates might have been favored by PCR, but patient and control samples were amplified and corrected together, so both groups would have been affected equally by any skew.

The entire amount of isolated RNA was reverse transcribed using the High Capacity cDNA Reverse Transcription Kit, so the sequenced TCRB transcripts were expressed ones. Naive, central memory and regulatory T cell samples underwent deep immunoSEQ sequencing, averaging approximately 3.5 million total reads per sample. Sorted cells were lysed in RLT buffer and RNA was extracted with DNase-treated RNeasy Micro or Mini kits, depending on cell number. Each cell subset was processed separately to prevent cross-contamination, with patient and healthy donor samples processed together. The immunoSEQ multiplex PCR was used to amplify TCRB sequences from cDNA, yielding 87-bp fragments that span the CDR3 region. Amplicons were sequenced on the Illumina HiSeq platform. The source study handled its data this way. Synthetic template baselines were used to correct PCR bias computationally, reads within Hamming distance 2 were collapsed together, and singletons that could not be merged were discarded. Reads were aligned to IMGT to assign V, D and J genes, CDR3 length, and insertions or deletions at six rearrangement sites. Clonotype counts were normalized to sorted cell number within each subset before computing true diversity and Gini coefficients with the tcR R package. Repertoire sharing was quantified using the overlap coefficient calculated on TCRB nucleotide sequences. In its TCRdb copy, this immuneACCESS table keeps in-frame sequences only and misses some clones. Where compared with another copy, unresolved V genes explain less than half of these, and the others have no known cause. V and J calls and clone size come straight from that table; D and trimming were deduced from the DNA. Present in this sample are about 320,000 clones, about 14% of which were seen just once. Jointly, the top ten make up under 8.5% of the sample.

This chain is built from TRBV5-4 and TRBJ1-2, with 8 central nucleotides matching TRBD1. What was sequenced was central memory CD4+ T cells from blood. This TCR was sampled from a man in his thirties or forties in good health. For the CDR3, the sequence is CASSRGQGYYGYTF. DNA sequence: TGTGCCAGCAGCCGAGGACAGGGCTACTATGGCTACACCTTC.